This entry lists 20 T cell receptor beta chains sequenced from one sample in a study of cytomegalovirus exposure and HLA in healthy donors. Sequencing used immunoSEQ multiplex PCR; TCRdb keeps in-frame clones, though not all of them. Among around 120,000 clones listed, 86% were seen once. Sequencing input: PBMCs. The receptors here all came from a young man in good health and CMV-seronegative.

V gene TRBV27 combines with J gene TRBJ1-1; D ambiguous. Trimming cost V 2 bases and J 2 bases, with 9 bases left between them. This CDR3 is built from 14 residues. The germline gives CDR1 MNHEY, CDR2 SMNVEV (reference sequence). CDR3 sequence (DNA): TGTGCCAGCAGTTTAAATTTGGCTAACACTGAAGCTTTCTTT. It yields the protein CASSLNLANTEAFF.

J is TRBJ1-5 and V is TRBV10-3; D gene ambiguous. The CDR3 contains 14 residues. Looked up from germline, CDR1 is ENHRY and CDR2 is SYGVKD. With 3 bases removed from V and 0 bases from J, the gap between germline ends came to 6 bases. In DNA, the CDR3 is TGTGCCATCAGTGATCGGGTTAGCAATCAGCCCCAGCATTTT. Protein: CAISDRVSNQPQHF.

This clone was detected once. This chain connects TRBV29-1 to TRBJ2-1; 7 positions agree with TRBD1. CDR3 size: 13 residues. The germline CDR1 and CDR2 sequences are SQVTM and ANQGSEA. The V and J ends lost 7 bases and 7 bases, in that order; junction bases with no gene match: 10. CDR3 protein: CSGRQGLRNEQFF. The CDR3 DNA sequence: TGCAGCGGTAGACAGGGCCTCCGGAATGAGCAGTTCTTC.

The rearrangement joins TRBV27 to TRBJ1-4, with D maybe TRBD1 (5 bases). The CDR3 spans 15 residues. V was shortened by 6 bases and J by 3 bases, with 14 bases between the two germline ends. Germline CDR1 is MNHEY and CDR2 is SMNVEV (reference sequence). The CDR3, as DNA: TGTGCCAGCAGAAGCAGGGTTTCGGCTAATGAAAAACTGTTTTTT. Its translation is CASRSRVSANEKLFF. Filled out from reference TRBV27 and TRBJ1-4, the complete variable domain reads EAQVTQNPRYLITVTGKKLTVTCSQNMNHEYMSWYRQDPGLGLRQIYYSMNVEVTDKGDVPEGYKVSRKEKRNFPLILESPSPNQTSLYFCASRSRVSANEKLFFGSGTQLSVL.

The gene calls are TRBV30 and TRBJ2-2; D not resolved. The CDR3 totals 13 residues. CDR1 and CDR2 (germline): GTSNPN, SVGIG (reference sequence). V lost 2 bases, J lost 4 bases, and 8 bases lay in between. The CDR3: CAWSPVATGELFF. In nucleotides, the CDR3 is TGTGCCTGGAGTCCGGTAGCCACCGGGGAGCTGTTTTTT.

This clone came up a few times. V and J are TRBV6-1 and TRBJ2-7, with 8 bases lining up with TRBD1. The J segment lost 3 bases and the V segment lost 6 bases, leaving 10 bases of the junction unmatched. The CDR3 runs 15 residues. Germline CDR1 is MNHNS and CDR2 is SASEGT. CDR3 region: CASRALGQAFYEQYF. CDR3 nucleotides: TGTGCCAGCAGAGCCCTGGGACAGGCGTTCTACGAGCAGTACTTC.

The CDR3 nucleotides are TGTGCTTCAGGGGATCTTAACTATGGCTACACCTTC. Translating it yields CASGDLNYGYTF. The chain joins TRBV6-5 to TRBJ1-2; weak D call: TRBD1 (6 bases). CDR3 length equals 12 residues. Germline CDR1 reads MNHEY; CDR2 reads SVGAGI.

V gene TRBV30 combines with J gene TRBJ1-2, with unresolved D. CDR1 is GTSNPN, CDR2 SVGIG, per germline (reference sequence). This CDR3 has 14 amino acids. Trimming stripped 4 bases from V and 8 bases from J, with 20 bases between. The CDR3 here is CAWNPTSAGGGYTF. DNA for the CDR3: TGTGCCTGGAACCCGACCAGCGCCGGTGGGGGCTACACCTTC. Drawing the rest from reference TRBV30 and TRBJ1-2, the complete variable domain is SQTIHQWPATLVQPVGSPLSLECTVEGTSNPNLYWYRQAAGRGLQLLFYSVGIGQISSEVPQNLSASRPQDRQFILSSKKLLLSDSGFYLCAWNPTSAGGGYTFGSGTRLTVV.

J is TRBJ2-1 and V is TRBV5-6; TRBD2 matches 8 bases. The junction had 12 bases not matched to a gene; V was cut back by 6 bases and J by 7 bases. Germline-derived CDR1 and CDR2 are SGHDT and YYEEEE. This CDR3 comprises 15 residues. CDR3 amino acids: CASTPWGLELNEQFF. CDR3 nucleotide sequence: TGTGCCAGCACCCCATGGGGACTAGAGCTTAATGAGCAGTTCTTC.

The rearrangement links TRBV5-4 to TRBJ1-4, with 10 bases identical to TRBD1. This CDR3 comprises 15 residues. Germline CDR1 is SGHNT and CDR2 is YYREEE (reference sequence). V lost 4 bases, J lost 6 bases, and 6 bases stayed unmatched. In DNA form, the CDR3 reads TGTGCCAGCAGCGCGACCGGGACAGGGGATGAAAAACTGTTTTTT. This encodes CASSATGTGDEKLFF.

The CDR3 coding sequence is TGTGCCAGTAGTTCTAGGGACCTAGCGGGAGGTAGCAATGAGCAGTTCTTC. Its protein is CASSSRDLAGGSNEQFF. The rearrangement links TRBV19 to TRBJ2-1; the match to TRBD2 covers 11 bases. V dropped 5 bases and J dropped 6; count of bases not matched to a gene: 12. The CDR3 is made up of 17 amino acids. Germline loops: CDR1 LNHDA, CDR2 SQIVND (reference sequence). Drawing the rest from reference TRBV19 and TRBJ2-1, the complete variable domain is DGGITQSPKYLFRKEGQNVTLSCEQNLNHDAMYWYRQDPGQGLRLIYYSQIVNDFQKGDIAEGYSVSREKKESFPLTVTSAQKNPTAFYLCASSSRDLAGGSNEQFFGPGTRLTVL.

The chain recombines TRBV5-6 with TRBJ2-7; 7 bases agree with TRBD1. The CDR3 runs to 13 residues. Trimming removed 4 bases from V and 1 base from J; junction bases left unmatched: 2. Germline values: CDR1 SGHDT, CDR2 YYEEEE. CDR3 residues: CASSGDRSYEQYF. CDR3 sequence (DNA): TGTGCCAGCAGCGGGGACAGATCCTACGAGCAGTACTTC.

The chain is built from TRBV11-2 and TRBJ2-7; D may be TRBD2 (5 bases). Trimming pared 7 bases from V and 0 bases from J, leaving 19 bases between. The germline V gene has CDR1 SGHAT and CDR2 FQNNGV. The CDR3 extends over 16 amino acids. CDR3 amino acids: CASTSAAETLSYEQYF. CDR3 in DNA: TGTGCCAGCACCTCGGCAGCGGAGACTCTCTCCTACGAGCAGTACTTC.

Only a few counts were recorded for this clone. The CDR3 spells CASHRGSGGADTQYF. CDR3 sequence (DNA): TGTGCCAGCCACCGGGGGAGCGGGGGTGCAGATACGCAGTATTTT. The chain couples TRBV7-9 to TRBJ2-3, with TRBD2 identical over 8 bases. The length of the CDR3 is 15 residues. V lost 8 bases to trimming and J lost 4 bases; unmatched junction nucleotides: 11. Per the germline V gene, CDR1 is SEHNR and CDR2 is FQNEAQ (reference sequence).

The chain combines TRBV27 with TRBJ1-5; 9 bases align to TRBD1. CDR3 length: 14 amino acids. Germline CDR1 MNHEY, CDR2 SMNVEV (reference sequence). The J segment lost 4 bases and the V segment lost 8 bases, leaving 6 bases of the junction unmatched. CDR3 sequence: CASGGQGINQPQHF. The DNA of the CDR3 is TGTGCCAGCGGGGGACAGGGAATTAATCAGCCCCAGCATTTT.

This chain uses TRBV2 with TRBJ2-1, with 8 bases aligning to TRBD2. The CDR3 is 14 residues long. The V and J ends lost 7 bases and 7 bases, in that order; junction bases with no gene match: 9. Germline-derived CDR1 and CDR2 are SNHLY and FYNNEI. The CDR3 is CASKLTSAGNEQFF. DNA of the CDR3: TGTGCCAGCAAATTGACTAGCGCGGGTAATGAGCAGTTCTTC.

V is TRBV5-1 and J is TRBJ2-7; TRBD1 agrees at 7 bases. CDR1 and CDR2 (germline): SGHRS, YFSETQ. This CDR3 comprises 13 residues. V shed 4 bases, J shed 4 bases, and the junction held 5 bases outside the gene matches. This CDR3 reads CASSPGQPYEQYF. CDR3 coding DNA: TGCGCCAGCAGCCCGGGACAGCCTTACGAGCAGTACTTC.

V gene TRBV2 combines with J gene TRBJ1-5, with TRBD1 identical over 7 bases. The CDR3 consists of 15 residues. V trimming: 8 bases; J trimming: 6 bases; junction bases outside the gene matches: 13. CDR1 and CDR2 from the germline V gene are SNHLY and FYNNEI. For the CDR3, the DNA is TGTGCCAGCTCTATCGGGACTTCAGGGGGTCAGCCCCAGCATTTT. Translated: CASSIGTSGGQPQHF.

This sequence joins TRBV29-1 and TRBJ1-2; D might be TRBD1 (6 bases). This CDR3 comprises 14 residues. Germline V gene sequence: CDR1 SQVTM, CDR2 ANQGSEA. V was shortened by 0 bases and J by 6 bases, with 14 bases between the two germline ends. CDR3 region: CSVEERGGGHGYTF. CDR3 sequence (DNA): TGCAGCGTTGAAGAAAGGGGGGGCGGGCATGGCTACACCTTC.

This chain uses TRBV7-9 with TRBJ1-1, with 7 bases that match TRBD1. This CDR3 contains 14 residues. V shed 3 bases and J 4 bases; nucleotides not matched to a gene: 5. Per germline, CDR1 SEHNR and CDR2 FQNEAQ (reference sequence). The CDR3 reads CASSFKGGSTEAFF. The DNA for the CDR3 is TGTGCCAGCAGCTTTAAAGGGGGCTCCACTGAAGCTTTCTTT.